Detailed here is one T cell receptor beta chain. These data originate in a study of blood T cell repertoires in COVID-19. CDR3 length: 11 amino acids. In germline, CDR1 is SGHNT, CDR2 YYREEE (reference sequence). V was trimmed by 4 bases and J by 6 bases, leaving 4 bases between them. Assay: immunoSEQ multiplex PCR; the TCRdb copy retains only in-frame clones and omits some. Of about 37,000 clones in the sample, 75% to 85% were seen once. This TCR was sampled from a woman in her 70s with acute or convalescent COVID-19. Sequenced material: peripheral blood. The chain recombines TRBV5-4 with TRBJ2-2; no clear D. The CDR3 region is CASSRAGELFF. CDR3 bases: TGTGCCAGCAGCCGGGCCGGGGAGCTGTTTTTT.